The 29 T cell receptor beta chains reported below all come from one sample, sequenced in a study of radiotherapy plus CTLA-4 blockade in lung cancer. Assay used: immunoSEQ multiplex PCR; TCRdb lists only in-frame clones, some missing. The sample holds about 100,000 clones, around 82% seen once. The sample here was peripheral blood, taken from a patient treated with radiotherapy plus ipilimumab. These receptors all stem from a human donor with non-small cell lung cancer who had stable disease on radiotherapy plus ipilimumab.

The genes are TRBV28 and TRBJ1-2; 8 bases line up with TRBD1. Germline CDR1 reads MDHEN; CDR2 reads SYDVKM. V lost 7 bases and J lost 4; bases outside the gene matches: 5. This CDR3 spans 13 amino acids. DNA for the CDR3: TGTGCCAGCAATAAGGACAGGGTCTATGGCTACACCTTC. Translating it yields CASNKDRVYGYTF.

CDR3 region: CASSSNRDEQFF. The DNA of the CDR3 is TGTGCCAGCAGTTCAAACAGGGATGAGCAGTTCTTC. V gene TRBV28 combines with J gene TRBJ2-1; maybe TRBD1 (6 bases). Germline lookup yields CDR1 MDHEN and CDR2 SYDVKM. The CDR3 loop spans 12 amino acids. V was shortened by 4 bases and J by 8 bases, with 9 bases between the two germline ends.

DNA of the CDR3: TGCGCCAGCAGCTTAGTAAACCGGGACGTCCGCACAGATACGCAGTATTTT. Protein: CASSLVNRDVRTDTQYF. The chain links TRBV5-1 to TRBJ2-3, with D perhaps matching TRBD1 or TRBD2 (5 bases each). The CDR3 has 17 residues. V lost 2 bases to trimming and J lost 1 base, with 17 bases between them. Looked up from germline, CDR1 is SGHRS and CDR2 is YFSETQ.

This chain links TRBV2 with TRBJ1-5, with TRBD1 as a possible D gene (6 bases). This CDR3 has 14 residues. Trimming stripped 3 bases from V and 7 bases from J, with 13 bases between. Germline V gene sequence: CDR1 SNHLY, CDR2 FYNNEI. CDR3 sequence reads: CASSEQGFSQPQHF. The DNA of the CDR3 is TGTGCCAGCAGTGAGCAGGGGTTTAGCCAGCCCCAGCATTTT.

DNA for the CDR3: TGTGCCAGCAGCCTCGGTGGGACAGGGGGCCAAAACATTCAGTACTTC. It specifies CASSLGGTGGQNIQYF. V is TRBV14 and J is TRBJ2-4; TRBD1 matches at 12 bases. The trim removed 4 bases at V and 5 bases at J, leaving 6 bases unmatched. Germline CDR1 is SGHDN and CDR2 is FVKESK. CDR3 length: 16 residues. Together with reference TRBV14 and TRBJ2-4, the CDR3 gives the full variable domain: EAGVTQFPSHSVIEKGQTVTLRCDPISGHDNLYWYRRVMGKEIKFLLHFVKESKQDESGMPNNRFLAERTGGTYSTLKVQPAELEDSGVYFCASSLGGTGGQNIQYFGAGTRLSVL.

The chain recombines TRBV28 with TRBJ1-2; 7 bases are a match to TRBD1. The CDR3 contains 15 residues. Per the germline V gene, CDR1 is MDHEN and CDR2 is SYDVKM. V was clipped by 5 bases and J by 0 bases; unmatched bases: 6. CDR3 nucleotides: TGTGCCAGCAGTCCAGGCGGGACAGCTAACTATGGCTACACCTTC. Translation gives CASSPGGTANYGYTF.

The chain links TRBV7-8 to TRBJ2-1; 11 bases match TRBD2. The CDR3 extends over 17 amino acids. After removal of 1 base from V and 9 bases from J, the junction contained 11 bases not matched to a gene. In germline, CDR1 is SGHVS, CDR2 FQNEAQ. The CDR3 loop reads CASSLEWASGGRSEQFF. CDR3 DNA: TGTGCCAGCAGCTTAGAGTGGGCTAGCGGGGGGCGTAGTGAGCAGTTCTTC.

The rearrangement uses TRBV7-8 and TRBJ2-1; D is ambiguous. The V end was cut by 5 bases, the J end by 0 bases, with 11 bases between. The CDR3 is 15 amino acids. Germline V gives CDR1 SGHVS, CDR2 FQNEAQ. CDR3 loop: CASSVPRSSYNEQFF. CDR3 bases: TGTGCCAGCAGCGTCCCCCGAAGCTCCTACAATGAGCAGTTCTTC.

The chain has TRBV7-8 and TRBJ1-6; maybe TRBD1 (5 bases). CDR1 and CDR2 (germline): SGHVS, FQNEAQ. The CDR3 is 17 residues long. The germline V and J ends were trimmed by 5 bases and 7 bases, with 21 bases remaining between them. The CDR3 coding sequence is TGTGCCAGCAGCCCGAGGGACGCGCCGACCAACAATTCACCCCTCCACTTT. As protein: CASSPRDAPTNNSPLHF. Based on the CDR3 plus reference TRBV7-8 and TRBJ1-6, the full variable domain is GAGVSQSPRYKVAKRGQDVALRCDPISGHVSLFWYQQALGQGPEFLTYFQNEAQLDKSGLPSDRFFAERPEGSVSTLKIQRTQQEDSAVYLCASSPRDAPTNNSPLHFGNGTRLTVT.

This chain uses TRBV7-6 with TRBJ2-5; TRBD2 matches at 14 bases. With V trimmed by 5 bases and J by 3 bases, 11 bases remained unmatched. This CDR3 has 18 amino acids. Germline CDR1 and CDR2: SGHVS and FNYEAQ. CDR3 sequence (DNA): TGTGCCAGCAGCAGGGGACTAGCGGGAGTTCGGGGAAAAGAGACCCAGTACTTC. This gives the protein CASSRGLAGVRGKETQYF.

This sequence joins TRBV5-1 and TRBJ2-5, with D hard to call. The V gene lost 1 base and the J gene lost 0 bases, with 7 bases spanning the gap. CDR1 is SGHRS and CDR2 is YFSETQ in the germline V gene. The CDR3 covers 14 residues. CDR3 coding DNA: TGCGCCAGCAGCTTGCGACCTAACCAAGAGACCCAGTACTTC. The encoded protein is CASSLRPNQETQYF.

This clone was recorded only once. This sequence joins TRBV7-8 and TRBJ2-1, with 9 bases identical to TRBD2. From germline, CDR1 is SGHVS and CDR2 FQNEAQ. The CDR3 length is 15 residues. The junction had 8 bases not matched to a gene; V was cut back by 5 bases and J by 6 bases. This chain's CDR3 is CASSPPSGAPNEQFF. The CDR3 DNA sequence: TGTGCCAGCAGCCCCCCTAGCGGGGCCCCCAATGAGCAGTTCTTC.

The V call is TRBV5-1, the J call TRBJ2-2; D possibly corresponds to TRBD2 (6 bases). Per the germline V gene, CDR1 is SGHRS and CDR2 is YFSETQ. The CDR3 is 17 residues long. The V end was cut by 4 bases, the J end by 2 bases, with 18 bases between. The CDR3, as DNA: TGCGCCAGCAGCCGTGGTATGGTAGCGGTTAACACCGGGGAGCTGTTTTTT. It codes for CASSRGMVAVNTGELFF.

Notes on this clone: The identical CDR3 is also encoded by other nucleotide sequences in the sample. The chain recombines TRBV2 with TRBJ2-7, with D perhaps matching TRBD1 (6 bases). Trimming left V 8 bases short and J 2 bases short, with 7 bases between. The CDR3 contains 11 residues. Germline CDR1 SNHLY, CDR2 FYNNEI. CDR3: CASAGAYEQYF. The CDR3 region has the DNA TGTGCCAGCGCAGGGGCCTACGAGCAGTACTTC.

The CDR3, as DNA: TGTGCCAGCAGCTTAGTAGGGTCAAGTTCCGAGCAGTACTTC. This encodes CASSLVGSSSEQYF. The V and J genes are TRBV11-2 and TRBJ2-7, with D hard to call. CDR3 length: 14 residues. From germline, CDR1 is SGHAT and CDR2 FQNNGV. With 1 base removed from V and 6 bases from J, the gap between germline ends came to 13 bases.

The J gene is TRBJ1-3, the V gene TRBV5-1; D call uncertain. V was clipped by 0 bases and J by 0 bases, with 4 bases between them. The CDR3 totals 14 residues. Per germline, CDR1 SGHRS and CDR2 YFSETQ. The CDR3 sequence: CASSLGLSGNTIYF. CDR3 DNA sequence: TGCGCCAGCAGCTTGGGCCTCTCTGGAAACACCATATATTTT.

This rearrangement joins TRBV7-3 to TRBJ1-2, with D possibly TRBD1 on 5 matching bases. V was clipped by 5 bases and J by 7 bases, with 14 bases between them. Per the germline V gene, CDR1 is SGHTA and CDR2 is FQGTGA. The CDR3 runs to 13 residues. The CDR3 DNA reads TGTGCCAGCAGCCTCTTTAGGGGCGGTGGCTACACCTTC. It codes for CASSLFRGGGYTF.

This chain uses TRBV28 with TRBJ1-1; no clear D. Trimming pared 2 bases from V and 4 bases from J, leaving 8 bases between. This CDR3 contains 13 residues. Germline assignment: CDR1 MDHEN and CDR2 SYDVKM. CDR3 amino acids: CASSLGSFTEAFF. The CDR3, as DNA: TGTGCCAGCAGTTTAGGCTCTTTCACTGAAGCTTTCTTT.

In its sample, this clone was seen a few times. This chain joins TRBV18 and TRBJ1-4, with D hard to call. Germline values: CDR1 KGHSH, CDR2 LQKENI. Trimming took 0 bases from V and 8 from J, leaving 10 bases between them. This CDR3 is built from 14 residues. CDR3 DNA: TGTGCCAGCTCACCACCGACACCCCCCGAAAAACTGTTTTTT. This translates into CASSPPTPPEKLFF.

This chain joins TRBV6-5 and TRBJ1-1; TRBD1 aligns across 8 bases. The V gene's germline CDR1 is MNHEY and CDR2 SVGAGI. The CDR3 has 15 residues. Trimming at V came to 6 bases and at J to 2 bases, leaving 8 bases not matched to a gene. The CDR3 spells CASRETTGDNTEAFF. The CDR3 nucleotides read TGTGCCAGCAGGGAAACGACAGGGGACAACACTGAAGCTTTCTTT.

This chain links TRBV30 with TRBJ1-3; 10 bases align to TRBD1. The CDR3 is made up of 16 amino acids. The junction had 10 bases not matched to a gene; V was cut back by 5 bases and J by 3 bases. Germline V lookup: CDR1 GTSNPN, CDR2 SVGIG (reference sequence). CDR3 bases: TGTGCCTGGGGGACCTCGGGACAGGGGATTGGAAACACCATATATTTT. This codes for CAWGTSGQGIGNTIYF.

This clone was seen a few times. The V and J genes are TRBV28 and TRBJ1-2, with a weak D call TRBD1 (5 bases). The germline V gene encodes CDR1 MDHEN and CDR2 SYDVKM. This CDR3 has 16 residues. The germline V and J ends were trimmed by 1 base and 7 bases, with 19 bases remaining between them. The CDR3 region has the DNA TGTGCCAGCAGTTTATTGGGCCGGGGGAAGGGTCGTGGCTACACCTTC. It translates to CASSLLGRGKGRGYTF.

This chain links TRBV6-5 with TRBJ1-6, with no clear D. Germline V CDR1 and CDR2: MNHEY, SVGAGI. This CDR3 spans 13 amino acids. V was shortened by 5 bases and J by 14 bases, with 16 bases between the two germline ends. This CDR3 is CASSNLTPLALHF. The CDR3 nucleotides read TGTGCCAGCAGTAACTTGACACCTTTGGCCCTCCACTTT.

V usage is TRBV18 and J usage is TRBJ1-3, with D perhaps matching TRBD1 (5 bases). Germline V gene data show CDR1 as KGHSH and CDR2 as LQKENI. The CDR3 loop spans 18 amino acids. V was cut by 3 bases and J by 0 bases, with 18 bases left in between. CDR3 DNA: TGTGCCAGCTCACCTCTCTCCGGGACCCAGAGCTCTGGAAACACCATATATTTT. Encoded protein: CASSPLSGTQSSGNTIYF.

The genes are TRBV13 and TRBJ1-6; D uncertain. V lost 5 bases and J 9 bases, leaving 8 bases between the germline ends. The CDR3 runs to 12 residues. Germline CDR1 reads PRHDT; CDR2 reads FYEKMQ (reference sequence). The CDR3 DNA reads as TGTGCCAGCAGCCCCGGTTCTTCACCCCTCCACTTT. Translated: CASSPGSSPLHF.

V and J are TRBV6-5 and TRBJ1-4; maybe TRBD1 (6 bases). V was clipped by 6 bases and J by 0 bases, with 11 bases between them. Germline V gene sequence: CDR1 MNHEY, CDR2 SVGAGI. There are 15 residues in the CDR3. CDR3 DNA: TGTGCCAGCAGAGAGGACAGAGCAACTAATGAAAAACTGTTTTTT. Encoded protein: CASREDRATNEKLFF.

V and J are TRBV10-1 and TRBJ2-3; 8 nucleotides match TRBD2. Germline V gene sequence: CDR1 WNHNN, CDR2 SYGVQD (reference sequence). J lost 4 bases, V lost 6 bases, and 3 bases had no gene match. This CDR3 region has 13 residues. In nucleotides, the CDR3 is TGCGCCAGCAGCGGACTAGCCTCAGATACGCAGTATTTT. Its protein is CASSGLASDTQYF.

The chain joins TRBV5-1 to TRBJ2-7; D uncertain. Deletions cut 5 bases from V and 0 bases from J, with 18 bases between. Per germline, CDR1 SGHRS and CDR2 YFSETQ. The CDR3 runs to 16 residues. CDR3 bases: TGCGCCAGCAGAACCGGGTCCCCGACCCGCTCCTACGAGCAGTACTTC. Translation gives CASRTGSPTRSYEQYF.

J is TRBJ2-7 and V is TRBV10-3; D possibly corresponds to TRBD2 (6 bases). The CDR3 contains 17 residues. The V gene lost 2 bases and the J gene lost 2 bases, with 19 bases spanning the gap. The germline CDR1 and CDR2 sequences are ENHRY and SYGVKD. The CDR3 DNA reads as TGTGCCATCAGTGAGCCCCGGCCCGACGGGAGACCCTACGAGCAGTACTTC. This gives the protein CAISEPRPDGRPYEQYF.